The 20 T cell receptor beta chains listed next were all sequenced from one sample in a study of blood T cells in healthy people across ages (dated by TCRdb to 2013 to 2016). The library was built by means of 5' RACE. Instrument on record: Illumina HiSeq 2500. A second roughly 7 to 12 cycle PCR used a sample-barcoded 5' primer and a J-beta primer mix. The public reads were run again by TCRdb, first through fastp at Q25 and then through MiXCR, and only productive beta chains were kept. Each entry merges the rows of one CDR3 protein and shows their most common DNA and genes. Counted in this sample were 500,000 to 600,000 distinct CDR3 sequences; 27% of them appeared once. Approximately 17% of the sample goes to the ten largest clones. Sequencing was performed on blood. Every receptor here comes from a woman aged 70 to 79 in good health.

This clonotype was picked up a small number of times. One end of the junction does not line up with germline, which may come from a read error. DNA for the CDR3: TGTGCCAGCAGTTTAGAAGGGAGCTATGGCTACACCTTC. This codes for CASSLEGSYGYTF. V and J are TRBV5-1 and TRBJ1-2; unclear D gene. The CDR3 is made up of 13 amino acids. CDR1 is SGHRS, CDR2 YFSETQ, per germline.

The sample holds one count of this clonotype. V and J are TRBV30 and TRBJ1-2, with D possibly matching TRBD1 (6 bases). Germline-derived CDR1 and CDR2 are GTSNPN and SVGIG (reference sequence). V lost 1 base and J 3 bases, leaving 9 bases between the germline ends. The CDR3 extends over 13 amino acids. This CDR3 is CAWSGAGDYGYTF. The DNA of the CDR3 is TGTGCCTGGAGTGGGGCAGGGGACTATGGCTACACCTTC.

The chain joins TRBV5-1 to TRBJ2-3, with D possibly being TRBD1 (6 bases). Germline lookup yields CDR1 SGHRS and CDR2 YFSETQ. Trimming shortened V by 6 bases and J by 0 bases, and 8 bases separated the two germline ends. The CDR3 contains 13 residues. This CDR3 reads CASTQGSTDTQYF. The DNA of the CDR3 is TGCGCCAGCACCCAGGGGAGCACAGATACGCAGTATTTT.

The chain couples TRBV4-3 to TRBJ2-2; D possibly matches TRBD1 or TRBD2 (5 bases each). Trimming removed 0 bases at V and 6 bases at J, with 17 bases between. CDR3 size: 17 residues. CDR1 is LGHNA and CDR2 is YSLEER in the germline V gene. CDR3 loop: CASSQDQAGSSAGELFF. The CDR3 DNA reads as TGCGCCAGCAGCCAAGATCAAGCAGGGAGCAGCGCCGGGGAGCTGTTTTTT.

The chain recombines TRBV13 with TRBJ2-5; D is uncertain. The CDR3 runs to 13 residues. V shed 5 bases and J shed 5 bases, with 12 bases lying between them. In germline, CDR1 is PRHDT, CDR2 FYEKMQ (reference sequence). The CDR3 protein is CASSPSELETQYF. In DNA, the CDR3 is TGTGCCAGCAGCCCTTCCGAGTTGGAGACCCAGTACTTC.

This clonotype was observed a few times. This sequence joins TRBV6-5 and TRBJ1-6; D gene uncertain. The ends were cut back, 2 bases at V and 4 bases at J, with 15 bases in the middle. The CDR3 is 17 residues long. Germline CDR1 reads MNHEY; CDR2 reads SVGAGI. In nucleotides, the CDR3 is TGTGCCAGCAGTTACGATAAGAGTGGCGGATATAATTCACCCCTCCACTTT. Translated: CASSYDKSGGYNSPLHF.

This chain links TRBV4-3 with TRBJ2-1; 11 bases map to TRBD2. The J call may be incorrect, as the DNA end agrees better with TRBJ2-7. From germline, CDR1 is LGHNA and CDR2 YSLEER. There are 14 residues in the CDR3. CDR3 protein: CASSSTSGGYEQYF. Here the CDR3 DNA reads TGCGCCAGCAGCTCAACTAGCGGGGGTTACGAGCAGTACTTC.

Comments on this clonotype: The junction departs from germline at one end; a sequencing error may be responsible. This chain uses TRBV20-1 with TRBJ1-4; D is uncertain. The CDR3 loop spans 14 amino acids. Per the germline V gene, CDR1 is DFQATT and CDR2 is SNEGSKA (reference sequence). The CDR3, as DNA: TGCAGTGCTCGAGAGCGGGCAACTAATGAAAAACTGTTCTTT. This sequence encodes CSARERATNEKLFF.

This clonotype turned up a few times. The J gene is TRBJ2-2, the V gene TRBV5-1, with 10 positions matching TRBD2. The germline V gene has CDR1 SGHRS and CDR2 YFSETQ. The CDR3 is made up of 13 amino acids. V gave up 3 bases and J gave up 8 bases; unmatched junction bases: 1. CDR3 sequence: CASSSGLAGELFF. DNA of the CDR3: TGCGCCAGCAGCTCGGGACTAGCGGGGGAGCTGTTTTTT.

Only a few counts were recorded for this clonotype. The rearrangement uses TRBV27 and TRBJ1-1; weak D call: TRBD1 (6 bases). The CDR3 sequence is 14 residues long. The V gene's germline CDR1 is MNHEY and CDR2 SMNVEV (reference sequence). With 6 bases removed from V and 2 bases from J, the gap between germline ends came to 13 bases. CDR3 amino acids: CASRKDRFNTEAFF. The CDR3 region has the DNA TGTGCCAGCAGAAAGGACAGATTTAACACTGAAGCTTTCTTT.

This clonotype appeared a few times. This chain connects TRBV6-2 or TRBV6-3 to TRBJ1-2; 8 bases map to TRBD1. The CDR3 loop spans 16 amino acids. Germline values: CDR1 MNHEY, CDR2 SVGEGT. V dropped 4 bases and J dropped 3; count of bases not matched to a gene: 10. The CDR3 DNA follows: TGTGCCAGCAGTTCCCCACCGGGACAGGAAGACTATGGCTACACCTTC. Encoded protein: CASSSPPGQEDYGYTF.

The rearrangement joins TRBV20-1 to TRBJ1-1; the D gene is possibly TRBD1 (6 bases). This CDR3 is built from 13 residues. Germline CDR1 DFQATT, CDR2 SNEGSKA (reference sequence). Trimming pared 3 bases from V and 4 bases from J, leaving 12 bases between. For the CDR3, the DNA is TGCAGTGCTAGGTGGGGGCGGGTCACTGAAGCTTTCTTT. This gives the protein CSARWGRVTEAFF.

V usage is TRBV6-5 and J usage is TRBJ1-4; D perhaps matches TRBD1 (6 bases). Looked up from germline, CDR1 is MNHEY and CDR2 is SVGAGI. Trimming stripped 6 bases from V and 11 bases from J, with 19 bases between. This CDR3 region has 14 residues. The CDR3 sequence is CASRGTTGRGKLFF. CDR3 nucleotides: TGTGCCAGCAGGGGGACAACGGGGAGGGGGAAACTGTTTTTT.

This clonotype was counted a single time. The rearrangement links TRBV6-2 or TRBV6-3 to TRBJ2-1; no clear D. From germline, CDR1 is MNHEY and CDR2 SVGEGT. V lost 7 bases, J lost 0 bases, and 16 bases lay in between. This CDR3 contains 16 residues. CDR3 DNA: TGTGCCAGCATGGGTCACCGTGCCAGCTCCTACAATGAGCAGTTCTTC. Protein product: CASMGHRASSYNEQFF.

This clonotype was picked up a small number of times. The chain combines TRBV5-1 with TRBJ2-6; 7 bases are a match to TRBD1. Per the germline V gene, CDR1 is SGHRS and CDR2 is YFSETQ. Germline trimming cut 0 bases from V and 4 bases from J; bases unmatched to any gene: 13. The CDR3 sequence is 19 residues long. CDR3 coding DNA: TGCGCCAGCAGCTTGGATGTAGGGGGCGCGTTTGCCGGGGCCAACGTCCTGACTTTC. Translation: CASSLDVGGAFAGANVLTF. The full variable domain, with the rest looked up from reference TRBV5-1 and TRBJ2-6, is KAGVTQTPRYLIKTRGQQVTLSCSPISGHRSVSWYQQTPGQGLQFLFEYFSETQRNKGNFPGRFSGRQFSNSRSEMNVSTLELGDSALYLCASSLDVGGAFAGANVLTFGAGSRLTVL.

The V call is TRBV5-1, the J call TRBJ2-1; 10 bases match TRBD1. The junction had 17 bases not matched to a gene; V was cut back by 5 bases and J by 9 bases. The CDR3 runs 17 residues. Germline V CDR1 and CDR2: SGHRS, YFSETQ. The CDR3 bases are TGCGCCAGCAGACTTTTGACAGGGGGCCCCGCCGGAGGTGAGCAGTTCTTC. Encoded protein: CASRLLTGGPAGGEQFF.

DNA of the CDR3: TGTGCCATCAGGGGTTCTCAGGGTAATCAGCCCCAGCATTTT. Its translation is CAIRGSQGNQPQHF. The chain employs TRBV10-3 and TRBJ1-5; a weak D match, TRBD1 (5 bases). The germline gives CDR1 ENHRY, CDR2 SYGVKD. Trimming pared 6 bases from V and 4 bases from J, leaving 13 bases between. The CDR3 is made up of 14 amino acids.

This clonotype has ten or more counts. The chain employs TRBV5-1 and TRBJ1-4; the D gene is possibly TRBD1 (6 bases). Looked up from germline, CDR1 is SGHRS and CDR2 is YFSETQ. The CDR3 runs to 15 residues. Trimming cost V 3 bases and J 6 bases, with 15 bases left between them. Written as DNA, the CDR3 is TGCGCCAGCAGCTCGGATTCGGGGGGCGATGAAAAACTGTTTTTT. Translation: CASSSDSGGDEKLFF.

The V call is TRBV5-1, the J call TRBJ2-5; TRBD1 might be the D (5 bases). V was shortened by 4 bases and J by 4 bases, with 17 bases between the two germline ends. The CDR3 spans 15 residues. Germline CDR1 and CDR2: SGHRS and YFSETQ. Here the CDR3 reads CASSTGQLHVETQYF. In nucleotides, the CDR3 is TGCGCCAGCAGCACTGGACAACTACACGTAGAGACCCAGTACTTC.

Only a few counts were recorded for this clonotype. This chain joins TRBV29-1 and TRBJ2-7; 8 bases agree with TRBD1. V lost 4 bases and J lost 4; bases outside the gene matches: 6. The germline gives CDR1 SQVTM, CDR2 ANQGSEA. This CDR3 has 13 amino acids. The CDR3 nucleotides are TGCAGCGTTGGGACAGGGAAAGCATACGAGCAGTACTTC. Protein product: CSVGTGKAYEQYF.